This passage covers 27 T cell receptor beta chains from one sample sequenced in a study of T cell responses to AZD1222 COVID-19 vaccine. Generated by immunoSEQ multiplex PCR, the TCRdb table keeps only in-frame clones and is missing some. The sample lists some 150,000 clones, approximately 85% seen once, with about 5.4% in the top ten. Source: peripheral blood, taken 28 days after the second dose of the MenACWY control vaccine. Receptors originate from an adult who received the MenACWY meningococcal vaccine as a control.

This rearrangement joins TRBV12-3 or TRBV12-4 to TRBJ2-7; D uncertain. The V gene lost 1 base and the J gene lost 6 bases, with 7 bases spanning the gap. The CDR3 is 12 amino acids. The CDR3 nucleotides read TGTGCCAGCAGTTTAGGAGGTCGCGAGCAGTACTTC. The encoded protein is CASSLGGREQYF.

The sample holds one count of this clone. The rearrangement uses TRBV24-1 and TRBJ1-2; no firm D call. The CDR3 consists of 14 residues. Germline V gives CDR1 KGHDR, CDR2 SFDVKD. Trimming took 6 bases from V and 4 from J, leaving 14 bases between them. The CDR3 sequence: CATSPASAGYGYTF. The CDR3 DNA sequence: TGTGCCACCAGTCCGGCATCAGCCGGCTATGGCTACACCTTC.

The chain recombines TRBV30 with TRBJ2-1; TRBD2 matches at 7 bases. There are 15 residues in the CDR3. J lost 5 bases, V lost 0 bases, and 7 bases had no gene match. CDR1 and CDR2 (germline): GTSNPN, SVGIG (reference sequence). Here the CDR3 reads CAWSVGSGSNNEQFF. For the CDR3, the DNA is TGTGCCTGGAGTGTCGGTAGCGGGTCCAACAATGAGCAGTTCTTC.

The chain links TRBV12-3 or TRBV12-4 to TRBJ1-2; D gene ambiguous. CDR3 length: 12 amino acids. Deletions cut 10 bases from V and 7 bases from J, with 16 bases between. The CDR3 protein is CATNIGLGGYTF. The CDR3, as DNA: TGTGCCACCAATATAGGGCTTGGTGGCTACACCTTC.

CDR3 amino acids: CSVSEGERPRFF. CDR3 nucleotides: TGCAGCGTATCGGAGGGGGAACGGCCCCGGTTCTTC. This chain uses TRBV29-1 with TRBJ2-1, with D tentatively TRBD1 or TRBD2 (6 bases each). V dropped 6 bases and J dropped 15 bases, with 21 bases sitting between them. This CDR3 has 12 residues. Germline CDR1 and CDR2: SQVTM and ANQGSEA.

The chain uses TRBV28 and TRBJ2-3; D is ambiguous. V gave up 4 bases and J gave up 6 bases, with 20 bases separating them. This CDR3 is built from 16 residues. From germline, CDR1 is MDHEN and CDR2 SYDVKM. In nucleotides, the CDR3 is TGTGCCAGCAGTTCCCGCCGGGCATACAATCCCGATACGCAGTATTTT. This codes for CASSSRRAYNPDTQYF.

The rearrangement joins TRBV9 to TRBJ1-3; D is perhaps TRBD1 (6 bases). Germline-derived CDR1 and CDR2 are SGDLS and YYNGEE. This CDR3 has 15 residues. Deletions cut 0 bases from V and 7 bases from J, with 14 bases between. The CDR3 DNA reads as TGTGCCAGCAGCGTAGGTGGGCTAAGGGGGAACACCATATATTTT. Translated: CASSVGGLRGNTIYF.

This sequence joins TRBV6-2 or TRBV6-3 and TRBJ2-5; D may match TRBD1 or TRBD2 (5 bases each). The V end was cut by 0 bases, the J end by 6 bases, with 11 bases between. Germline V CDR1 and CDR2: MNHEY, SVGEGT. The CDR3 consists of 14 residues. CDR3 protein: CASSYSGGAKTQYF. Here the CDR3 DNA reads TGTGCCAGCAGTTACTCTGGGGGAGCCAAGACCCAGTACTTC.

The V and J genes are TRBV3-1 (or the pseudogene TRBV3-2) and TRBJ1-1, with no clear D. The CDR3 contains 14 residues. V was shortened by 7 bases and J by 0 bases, with 12 bases between the two germline ends. CDR1 is LGHDT, CDR2 YNNKEL, per germline (reference sequence). CDR3 sequence reads: CASKPGDLNTEAFF. The CDR3 DNA is TGTGCCAGCAAACCCGGGGATCTGAACACTGAAGCTTTCTTT.

The chain has TRBV14 and TRBJ1-4; a weak D match, TRBD1 (6 bases). This CDR3 spans 15 amino acids. Germline-derived CDR1 and CDR2 are SGHDN and FVKESK. Trimming took off 4 bases at V and 4 bases at J, with 13 bases between the two ends. The CDR3 nucleotides are TGTGCCAGCAGCCCCCTGAGGGGGGGTAATGAAAAACTGTTTTTT. As protein: CASSPLRGGNEKLFF.

The rearrangement joins TRBV4-2 to TRBJ2-1; maybe TRBD2 (7 bases). The CDR3 consists of 15 residues. The germline CDR1 and CDR2 sequences are LGHNA and YNFKEQ. V was pared by 7 bases and J by 7 bases, with 20 bases between. Here the CDR3 DNA reads TGTGCCAGCACCCCCTCGGGGGGCCTAGTTAATGAGCAGTTCTTC. This gives the protein CASTPSGGLVNEQFF.

This chain uses TRBV5-4 with TRBJ1-1; D unclear. V gave up 4 bases and J gave up 4 bases, with 17 bases separating them. Germline loops: CDR1 SGHNT, CDR2 YYREEE (reference sequence). The CDR3 extends over 15 amino acids. The CDR3 loop reads CASSERLGYGTEAFF. In DNA, the CDR3 is TGTGCCAGCAGCGAAAGGTTAGGGTATGGCACTGAAGCTTTCTTT.

This clone has a handful of counts. The chain carries TRBV3-1 (or the pseudogene TRBV3-2) and TRBJ1-2; D uncertain. The CDR3 is 15 amino acids. Trimming shortened V by 1 base and J by 0 bases, and 9 bases separated the two germline ends. Germline CDR1 and CDR2: LGHDT and YNNKEL (reference sequence). This CDR3 reads CASSQASRPNYGYTF. The CDR3 DNA reads TGTGCCAGCAGCCAAGCGTCCAGACCTAACTATGGCTACACCTTC.

The chain joins TRBV10-2 to TRBJ2-2, with D tentatively TRBD1 or TRBD2 (6 bases each). Trimming took off 6 bases at V and 5 bases at J, with 13 bases between the two ends. The germline CDR1 and CDR2 sequences are WSHSY and SAAADI. The CDR3 runs to 14 residues. The CDR3 protein is CASRSGGSTGELFF. In nucleotides, the CDR3 is TGCGCCAGCAGGTCCGGGGGCAGTACCGGGGAGCTGTTTTTT.

The rearrangement uses TRBV3-1 (or the pseudogene TRBV3-2) and TRBJ1-5, with a possible D match to TRBD1 (6 bases). The CDR3 has 14 amino acids. Germline V gene data show CDR1 as LGHDT and CDR2 as YNNKEL (reference sequence). Between the trimmed V and J ends, which lost 2 bases and 4 bases, there was a span of 9 bases. CDR3 region: CASSQMTGNQPQHF. The CDR3 DNA is TGTGCCAGCAGCCAAATGACAGGAAATCAGCCCCAGCATTTT.

The chain has TRBV7-2 and TRBJ2-7, with 8 bases fitting TRBD2. The CDR3 is made up of 15 amino acids. V shed 6 bases, J shed 0 bases, and the junction held 7 bases outside the gene matches. The germline CDR1 and CDR2 sequences are SGHTA and FQGNSA. CDR3 in amino acids: CASSPTGGDSYEQYF. CDR3 nucleotides: TGTGCCAGCAGTCCTACGGGGGGGGACTCCTACGAGCAGTACTTC. Together with reference TRBV7-2 and TRBJ2-7, the CDR3 gives the full variable domain: GAGVSQSPSNKVTEKGKDVELRCDPISGHTALYWYRQSLGQGLEFLIYFQGNSAPDKSGLPSDRFSAERTGGSVSTLTIQRTQQEDSAVYLCASSPTGGDSYEQYFGPGTRLTVT.

V usage is TRBV27 and J usage is TRBJ1-1, with D perhaps matching TRBD1 (5 bases). Trimming took 5 bases from V and 7 from J, leaving 17 bases between them. Looked up from germline, CDR1 is MNHEY and CDR2 is SMNVEV (reference sequence). The length of the CDR3 is 14 residues. The CDR3 DNA reads as TGTGCCAGCAGTATCCAGGGTGGGATAGGTGAAGCTTTCTTT. Encoded protein: CASSIQGGIGEAFF.

The chain employs TRBV4-2 and TRBJ2-7, with 9 bases identical to TRBD1. V lost 0 bases and J lost 4; bases outside the gene matches: 4. The CDR3 totals 15 residues. Germline assignment: CDR1 LGHNA and CDR2 YNFKEQ. CDR3 region: CASSQDRDRAYEQYF. The CDR3 DNA follows: TGTGCCAGCAGCCAAGATAGGGACAGGGCTTACGAGCAGTACTTC.

This chain joins TRBV7-2 and TRBJ2-1; TRBD2 matches 12 bases. The germline V gene encodes CDR1 SGHTA and CDR2 FQGNSA. CDR3 size: 17 residues. Trimming at V came to 5 bases and at J to 3 bases, leaving 8 bases not matched to a gene. The CDR3 DNA follows: TGTGCCAGCAGCCCGACTAGCGGGGGAGGTGGCTACAATGAGCAGTTCTTC. Its protein product is CASSPTSGGGGYNEQFF.

The chain has TRBV15 and TRBJ2-7; D may be TRBD1 (7 bases). Trimming took off 0 bases at V and 5 bases at J, with 17 bases between the two ends. This CDR3 contains 16 residues. The germline V gene has CDR1 LNHNV and CDR2 YYDKDF (reference sequence). CDR3 bases: TGTGCCACCAGCAGAGATCGGCGGCAGGGGGGCCACGAGCAGTACTTC. Its protein product is CATSRDRRQGGHEQYF.

V usage is TRBV7-8 and J usage is TRBJ2-6; D is ambiguous. CDR1 is SGHVS and CDR2 is FQNEAQ in the germline V gene. Trimming cost V 0 bases and J 2 bases, with 8 bases left between them. The CDR3 runs 16 residues. CDR3 bases: TGTGCCAGCAGCTTAGCGCGTCGGGCTGGGGCCAACGTCCTGACTTTC. Translating it yields CASSLARRAGANVLTF.

This clone has only one observation. The chain is built from TRBV12-3 or TRBV12-4 and TRBJ1-2; D is perhaps TRBD1 (6 bases). V lost 6 bases and J 4 bases, leaving 12 bases between the germline ends. This CDR3 comprises 13 residues. DNA for the CDR3: TGTGCCAGCAGACCGGACAGCCTCTATGGCTACACCTTC. It is translated as CASRPDSLYGYTF.

The V and J genes are TRBV5-1 and TRBJ1-5; possibly TRBD1 for D (5 bases). CDR1 and CDR2 from the germline V gene are SGHRS and YFSETQ. Between the trimmed V and J ends, which lost 0 bases and 5 bases, there was a span of 12 bases. The CDR3 sequence is 15 residues long. The CDR3 reads CASSLGDGPYQPQHF. CDR3 sequence (DNA): TGCGCCAGCAGCTTGGGGGACGGCCCATATCAGCCCCAGCATTTT.

Written as DNA, the CDR3 is TGTGCCAGTAGTATAGTTAACGAAGGGCAGCCCCAGCATTTT. This encodes CASSIVNEGQPQHF. The chain recombines TRBV19 with TRBJ1-5; D is uncertain. Trimming removed 1 base at V and 7 bases at J, with 11 bases between. The length of the CDR3 is 14 residues. Looked up from germline, CDR1 is LNHDA and CDR2 is SQIVND (reference sequence).

J is TRBJ1-2 and V is TRBV29-1; no clear D gene. The CDR3 sequence is 9 residues long. V gave up 3 bases and J gave up 14 bases, with 10 bases separating them. Germline V gene lookup returns CDR1 SQVTM and CDR2 ANQGSEA. This CDR3 is CSVDEGETF. CDR3 DNA: TGCAGCGTTGACGAGGGAGAGACCTTC.

The rearrangement joins TRBV7-8 to TRBJ2-4; no definite D call. Deletions cut 1 base from V and 0 bases from J, with 10 bases between. The CDR3 has 16 residues. Germline CDR1 reads SGHVS; CDR2 reads FQNEAQ. The chain's CDR3 is CASSLGQILAKNIQYF. As DNA, the CDR3 is TGTGCCAGCAGCTTAGGTCAGATACTAGCCAAAAACATTCAGTACTTC.

V gene TRBV12-3 or TRBV12-4 combines with J gene TRBJ2-1; D call uncertain. With 1 base removed from V and 10 bases from J, the gap between germline ends came to 5 bases. The CDR3 sequence is 11 residues long. This chain's CDR3 is CASSLVREQFF. In DNA, the CDR3 is TGTGCCAGCAGTTTAGTCAGGGAGCAGTTCTTC.